The rows below give T cell receptor beta chains drawn from one sample of a study of molecular identifiers for immune sequencing clone quantification. MiXCR, run by TCRdb on the PCR reads, gives a single entry per CDR3 protein. This sample carries 85,000 to 90,000 distinct CDR3 sequences, around 19% of them seen once, and the ten largest clones take around 0.8%. Sample: naive CD8+ T cells from blood, with Jurkat cell RNA spiked in. These receptors all stem from a human donor in good health. Some libraries in this study had Jurkat cell RNA spiked in. Both conserved end residues are part of each CDR3. The D gene is left open where the match is weak. For some rows the clone size is stated as once, few or many, or as a class when expanded; others skip it.

CDR3 DNA: TGTGCCAGCAGTCCACTAGCTACCGGGGAGCTGTTTTTT
CDR3 protein: CASSPLATGELFF
V gene: TRBV28
D gene: NA
J gene: TRBJ2-2
clone size: many

CDR3 DNA: TGTGCCTGGAGTACGGGTGGGAGGCCCTCCCACAATGAGCAGTTCTTC
CDR3 protein: CAWSTGGRPSHNEQFF
V gene: TRBV30
D gene: NA
J gene: TRBJ2-1
clone size: many

CDR3 DNA: TGTGCCACCAGCAGAGCCGGGACAGGGGATGAAAAACTGTTTTTT
CDR3 protein: CATSRAGTGDEKLFF
V gene: TRBV15
D gene: TRBD1
J gene: TRBJ1-4
clone size: many

CDR3 DNA: TGTGCCTGGAGTGTATTAGGCGGGAATCGCTACAATGAGCAGTTCTTC
CDR3 protein: CAWSVLGGNRYNEQFF
V gene: TRBV30
D gene: NA
J gene: TRBJ2-1
clone size: many

CDR3 DNA: TGCAGCGTGATTGGATGGGGGCTAGGGTTGGGCACAGATACGCAGTATTTT
CDR3 protein: CSVIGWGLGLGTDTQYF
V gene: TRBV29-1
D gene: NA
J gene: TRBJ2-3
clone size: many

CDR3 DNA: TGTGCCAGCAGCGCTAGGGGCGAGCAGTACTTC
CDR3 protein: CASSARGEQYF
V gene: TRBV6-5
D gene: NA
J gene: TRBJ2-7
clone size: many

CDR3 DNA: TGTGCCAGCAGCTTAGACAACTACCAAGAGACCCAGTACTTC
CDR3 protein: CASSLDNYQETQYF
V gene: TRBV7-6
D gene: NA
J gene: TRBJ2-5
clone size: many

CDR3 DNA: TGTGCCAGCAGCCCCCCCTCGACGGATACGCAGTATTTT
CDR3 protein: CASSPPSTDTQYF
V gene: TRBV13
D gene: NA
J gene: TRBJ2-3
clone size: many

CDR3 DNA: TGCGCCAGCAGCCAAGGCCGGGGGGGGCTCGGTGAGCAGTTCTTC
CDR3 protein: CASSQGRGGLGEQFF
V gene: TRBV4-3
D gene: TRBD2
J gene: TRBJ2-1
clone size: many

CDR3 DNA: TGTGCCAGCAGCGTAGGAGGGGACTACTACAATGAGCAGTTCTTC
CDR3 protein: CASSVGGDYYNEQFF
V gene: TRBV9
D gene: TRBD2
J gene: TRBJ2-1
clone size: NA

CDR3 DNA: TGCAGTGCTAGGGGACAGGGGGATTCTAAAGATACGCAGTATTTT
CDR3 protein: CSARGQGDSKDTQYF
V gene: TRBV20-1
D gene: TRBD1
J gene: TRBJ2-3
clone size: many

CDR3 DNA: TGTGCCAGCAGTTCTTCCCCGACACCGGGTTATAGCACCGGGGAGCTGTTTTTT
CDR3 protein: CASSSSPTPGYSTGELFF
V gene: TRBV28
D gene: NA
J gene: TRBJ2-2
clone size: NA

CDR3 DNA: TGTGCCTGGAGGGACAGCTCCTACAATGAGCAGTTCTTC
CDR3 protein: CAWRDSSYNEQFF
V gene: TRBV30
D gene: NA
J gene: TRBJ2-1
clone size: many

CDR3 DNA: TGTGCCAGCAGCTTGTTTGGGAGTCCAGATACGCAGTATTTT
CDR3 protein: CASSLFGSPDTQYF
V gene: TRBV5-8
D gene: NA
J gene: TRBJ2-3
clone size: many

CDR3 DNA: TGTGCCAGCACTGCTAGCGGGGCGAACACCGGGGAGCTGTTTTTT
CDR3 protein: CASTASGANTGELFF
V gene: TRBV12-3/TRBV12-4
D gene: TRBD2
J gene: TRBJ2-2
clone size: many

CDR3 DNA: TGTGCCAGCAGTTACCTGGGACTAGAGAACATTCAGTACTTC
CDR3 protein: CASSYLGLENIQYF
V gene: TRBV6-6
D gene: TRBD2
J gene: TRBJ2-4
clone size: many

CDR3 DNA: TGCAGTGCTAGGGAGGGGATAGGGCCCAATGAGCAGTTCTTC
CDR3 protein: CSAREGIGPNEQFF
V gene: TRBV20-1
D gene: NA
J gene: TRBJ2-1
clone size: many

CDR3 DNA: TGTGCCAGCAACCCTGAGGGGGGGACAGATACGCAGTATTTT
CDR3 protein: CASNPEGGTDTQYF
V gene: TRBV12-3/TRBV12-4
D gene: NA
J gene: TRBJ2-3
clone size: many

CDR3 DNA: TGTGCCAGCAGTAGACAGGGGAAAACCGGGGAGCTGTTTTTT
CDR3 protein: CASSRQGKTGELFF
V gene: TRBV6-5
D gene: TRBD1
J gene: TRBJ2-2
clone size: many

CDR3 DNA: TGTGCCAGCAGCTTAGAAGGACCTCAGCCCCAGCATTTT
CDR3 protein: CASSLEGPQPQHF
V gene: TRBV7-9
D gene: NA
J gene: TRBJ1-5
clone size: many

CDR3 DNA: TGTGCCTGGAGTCCTGGGGCCAACGTCCTGACTTTC
CDR3 protein: CAWSPGANVLTF
V gene: TRBV30
D gene: NA
J gene: TRBJ2-6
clone size: many

CDR3 DNA: TGTGCCAGCAGCATCCTCATGGCCGGGAGCACAGATACGCAGTATTTT
CDR3 protein: CASSILMAGSTDTQYF
V gene: TRBV13
D gene: NA
J gene: TRBJ2-3
clone size: many

CDR3 DNA: TGTGCCAGCAGCAGCTACACAGATACGCAGTATTTT
CDR3 protein: CASSSYTDTQYF
V gene: TRBV7-9
D gene: NA
J gene: TRBJ2-3
clone size: many

CDR3 DNA: TGTGCCAGCAGCTTAGATTCACCCCTCCACTTT
CDR3 protein: CASSLDSPLHF
V gene: TRBV7-9
D gene: NA
J gene: TRBJ1-6
clone size: many

CDR3 DNA: TGTGCCAGCAGCTTTTTAGACAGGAGGAACACCGGGGAGCTGTTTTTT
CDR3 protein: CASSFLDRRNTGELFF
V gene: TRBV7-8
D gene: NA
J gene: TRBJ2-2
clone size: many

CDR3 DNA: TGTGCCAGTAGGATGGGGGGGTCGAACACTGAAGCTTTCTTT
CDR3 protein: CASRMGGSNTEAFF
V gene: TRBV19
D gene: NA
J gene: TRBJ1-1
clone size: many

CDR3 DNA: TGTGCCAGCAGTAAAGGAACAGGGGTCGAGCAGTACTTC
CDR3 protein: CASSKGTGVEQYF
V gene: TRBV6-5
D gene: TRBD1
J gene: TRBJ2-7
clone size: many

CDR3 DNA: TGCAGTGCTAGGCTGGTTAGCGGGGAGTACACAGATACGCAGTATTTT
CDR3 protein: CSARLVSGEYTDTQYF
V gene: TRBV20-1
D gene: TRBD2
J gene: TRBJ2-3
clone size: many

CDR3 DNA: TGTGCCAGCAGTCCGATAGCGGGGGCCCAGTCCTACGAGCAGTACTTC
CDR3 protein: CASSPIAGAQSYEQYF
V gene: TRBV27
D gene: TRBD2
J gene: TRBJ2-7
clone size: many

CDR3 DNA: TGTGCCAGCAGTTTGGAGGGGCTTTGGACTGAAGCTTTCTTT
CDR3 protein: CASSLEGLWTEAFF
V gene: TRBV28
D gene: NA
J gene: TRBJ1-1
clone size: many

CDR3 DNA: TGCAGCGTTGACGGGACTAGCGGCTACAATGAGCAGTTCTTC
CDR3 protein: CSVDGTSGYNEQFF
V gene: TRBV29-1
D gene: TRBD2
J gene: TRBJ2-1
clone size: many

CDR3 DNA: TGTGCCAGCAGCCAGTTGATTAGCGGGACTTACGAGCAGTACTTC
CDR3 protein: CASSQLISGTYEQYF
V gene: TRBV4-2
D gene: TRBD2
J gene: TRBJ2-7
clone size: many

CDR3 DNA: TGCAGCGTTCTCTTGGTGACTAGCACCGGGGAGCTGTTTTTT
CDR3 protein: CSVLLVTSTGELFF
V gene: TRBV29-1
D gene: NA
J gene: TRBJ2-2
clone size: many

CDR3 DNA: TGTGCCAGCAGCCCGGACAGGGTCAATCAGCCCCAGCATTTT
CDR3 protein: CASSPDRVNQPQHF
V gene: TRBV27
D gene: TRBD1
J gene: TRBJ1-5
clone size: many

CDR3 DNA: TGTGCCATCAGTCCTAGACTAGCGGGCGCAGATACGCAGTATTTT
CDR3 protein: CAISPRLAGADTQYF
V gene: TRBV10-3
D gene: TRBD2
J gene: TRBJ2-3
clone size: many

CDR3 DNA: TGCGCCAGCAGTGACAACGGGGGGGTCGGGGAGCTGTTTTTT
CDR3 protein: CASSDNGGVGELFF
V gene: TRBV10-2
D gene: TRBD2
J gene: TRBJ2-2
clone size: many

CDR3 DNA: TGTGCCAGCAGCCCCTGGGACAGGTCCGAGTACGAGCAGTACTTC
CDR3 protein: CASSPWDRSEYEQYF
V gene: TRBV5-6
D gene: TRBD1
J gene: TRBJ2-7
clone size: many

CDR3 DNA: TGTGCCAGCAGCTTAGATCTGAACCAAGAGACCCAGTACTTC
CDR3 protein: CASSLDLNQETQYF
V gene: TRBV11-2
D gene: NA
J gene: TRBJ2-5
clone size: NA

CDR3 DNA: TGCAGTGCTCAGGGGGAAGGACAGGTCTCCTACGAGCGGTACTTC
CDR3 protein: CSAQGEGQVSYERYF
V gene: TRBV20-1
D gene: TRBD1
J gene: TRBJ2-7
clone size: NA

CDR3 DNA: TGCGCCAGCAGCCAAGATGTACAGCAAATTACCCTTAGCACAGATACGCAGTATTTT
CDR3 protein: CASSQDVQQITLSTDTQYF
V gene: TRBV4-3
D gene: NA
J gene: TRBJ2-3
clone size: many

CDR3 DNA: TGTGCCAGCAGCGGCGGACAGGGGGCACCCTACGAGCAGTACTTC
CDR3 protein: CASSGGQGAPYEQYF
V gene: TRBV5-4
D gene: TRBD1
J gene: TRBJ2-7
clone size: many

CDR3 DNA: TGTGCCAGCAGTTACTCGGGGGCCCACGAGCAGTACTTC
CDR3 protein: CASSYSGAHEQYF
V gene: TRBV6-2/TRBV6-3
D gene: NA
J gene: TRBJ2-7
clone size: many

CDR3 DNA: TGTGCCAGCAGTTACTCGATACACGGGAGTTCCTACGAGCAGTACTTC
CDR3 protein: CASSYSIHGSSYEQYF
V gene: TRBV6-5
D gene: NA
J gene: TRBJ2-7
clone size: many

CDR3 DNA: TGCAGCGTTGTCCCCGGACGGGAGAAGGTAAGGGGCACTGAAGCTTTCTTT
CDR3 protein: CSVVPGREKVRGTEAFF
V gene: TRBV29-1
D gene: NA
J gene: TRBJ1-1
clone size: many

CDR3 DNA: TGTGCCAGCAGAATCCTAGCGGGAGACGTCGGGGAGCTGTTTTTT
CDR3 protein: CASRILAGDVGELFF
V gene: TRBV7-9
D gene: TRBD2
J gene: TRBJ2-2
clone size: many

CDR3 DNA: TGTGCCAGCAGTCCAAGGACAGGGTTGGCTTTCTTT
CDR3 protein: CASSPRTGLAFF
V gene: TRBV6-2/TRBV6-3
D gene: TRBD1
J gene: TRBJ1-1
clone size: NA

CDR3 DNA: TGTGCCAGCAGTTCGGACCCCGACTCTGGAAACACCATATATTTT
CDR3 protein: CASSSDPDSGNTIYF
V gene: TRBV12-3/TRBV12-4
D gene: NA
J gene: TRBJ1-3
clone size: many

CDR3 DNA: TGTGCCAGCAGCTTAGTGCGGGGGGTCCAAGAGACCCAGTACTTC
CDR3 protein: CASSLVRGVQETQYF
V gene: TRBV7-2
D gene: TRBD2
J gene: TRBJ2-5
clone size: many